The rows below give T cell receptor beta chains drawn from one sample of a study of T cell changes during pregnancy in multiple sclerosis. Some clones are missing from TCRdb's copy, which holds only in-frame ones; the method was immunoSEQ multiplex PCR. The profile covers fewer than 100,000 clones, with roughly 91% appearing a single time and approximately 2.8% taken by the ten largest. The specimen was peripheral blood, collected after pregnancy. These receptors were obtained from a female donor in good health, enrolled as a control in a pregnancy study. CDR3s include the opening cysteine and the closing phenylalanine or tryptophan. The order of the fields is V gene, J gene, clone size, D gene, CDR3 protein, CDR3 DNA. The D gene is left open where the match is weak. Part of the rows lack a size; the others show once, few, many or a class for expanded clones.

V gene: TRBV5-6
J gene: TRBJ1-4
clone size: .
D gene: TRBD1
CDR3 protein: CASSLDRGGEKLFF
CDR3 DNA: TGTGCCAGCAGTCTCGACAGGGGGGGAGAAAAACTGTTTTTT

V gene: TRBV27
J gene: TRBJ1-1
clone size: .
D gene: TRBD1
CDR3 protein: CASSTHPQGGGAFF
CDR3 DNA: TGTGCCAGCAGTACCCATCCACAGGGGGGGGGAGCTTTCTTT

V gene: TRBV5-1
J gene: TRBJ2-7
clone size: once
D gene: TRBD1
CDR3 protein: CASMPGTGPLYEQYF
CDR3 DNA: TGCGCCAGCATGCCCGGGACAGGGCCCCTCTACGAGCAGTACTTC

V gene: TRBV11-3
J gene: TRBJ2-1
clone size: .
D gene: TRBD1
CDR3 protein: CASSSWTGDNEQFF
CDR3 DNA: TGTGCCAGCAGCTCATGGACAGGGGACAATGAGCAGTTCTTC

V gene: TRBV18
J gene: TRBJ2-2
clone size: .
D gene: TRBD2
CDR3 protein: CASSQQRGADVGELFF
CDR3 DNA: TGTGCCAGCTCCCAACAGCGGGGGGCTGACGTCGGGGAGCTGTTTTTT

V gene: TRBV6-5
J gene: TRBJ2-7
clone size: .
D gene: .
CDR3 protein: CASSGALGQYF
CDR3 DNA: TGTGCCAGCAGTGGGGCCTTGGGGCAGTACTTC

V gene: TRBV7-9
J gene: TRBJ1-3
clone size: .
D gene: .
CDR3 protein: CASSFTVSGNTIYF
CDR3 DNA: TGTGCCAGCAGCTTTACAGTCTCTGGAAACACCATATATTTT

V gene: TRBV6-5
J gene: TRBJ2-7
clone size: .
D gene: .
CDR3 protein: CASSYSHGGHVNEQYF
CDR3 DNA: TGTGCCAGCAGTTACTCTCACGGGGGTCACGTCAACGAGCAGTACTTC

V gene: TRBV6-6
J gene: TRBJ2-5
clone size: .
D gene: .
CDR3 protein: CASSYYTEETQYF
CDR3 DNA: TGTGCCAGCAGTTACTATACTGAAGAGACCCAGTACTTC

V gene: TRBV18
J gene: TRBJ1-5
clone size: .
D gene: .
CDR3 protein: CASSPDRLDQPQHF
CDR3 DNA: TGTGCCAGCTCACCAGACAGGTTGGATCAGCCCCAGCATTTT

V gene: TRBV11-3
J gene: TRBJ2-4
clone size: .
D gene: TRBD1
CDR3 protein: CASSQGGAGDIQYF
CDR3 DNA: TGTGCCAGCAGCCAAGGGGGCGCCGGGGACATTCAGTACTTC

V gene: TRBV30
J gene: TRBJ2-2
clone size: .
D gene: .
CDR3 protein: CAWAQTNTGELFF
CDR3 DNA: TGTGCCTGGGCACAGACGAACACCGGGGAGCTGTTTTTT